This T cell receptor beta chain was sequenced during a study of T-cell reconstitution after alpha-beta-depleted transplantation in children. This clonotype was found many times. The V end lost 4 bases, the J end lost 5 bases, and 10 bases lay between the germline ends. The CDR3 is made up of 14 amino acids. Germline lookup yields CDR1 SGHRS and CDR2 YFSETQ. Unique molecular identifiers were incorporated when the TCRbeta library was constructed. TCRdb redid the calling of the PCR reads with MiXCR, one entry per CDR3 protein. The table has a few hundred thousand distinct CDR3 sequences, approximately 12% seen once.

This sequence originates from a human donor who donated a stem cell graft to a child with Fanconi anemia. The material was PBMCs, obtained from the stem cell graft. The chain recombines TRBV5-1 with TRBJ1-6; possibly TRBD1 for D (5 bases). CDR3 nucleotides: TGCGCCAGCAGCGGGGGTATTGATAATTCACCCCTCCACTTT. Its translation is CASSGGIDNSPLHF.